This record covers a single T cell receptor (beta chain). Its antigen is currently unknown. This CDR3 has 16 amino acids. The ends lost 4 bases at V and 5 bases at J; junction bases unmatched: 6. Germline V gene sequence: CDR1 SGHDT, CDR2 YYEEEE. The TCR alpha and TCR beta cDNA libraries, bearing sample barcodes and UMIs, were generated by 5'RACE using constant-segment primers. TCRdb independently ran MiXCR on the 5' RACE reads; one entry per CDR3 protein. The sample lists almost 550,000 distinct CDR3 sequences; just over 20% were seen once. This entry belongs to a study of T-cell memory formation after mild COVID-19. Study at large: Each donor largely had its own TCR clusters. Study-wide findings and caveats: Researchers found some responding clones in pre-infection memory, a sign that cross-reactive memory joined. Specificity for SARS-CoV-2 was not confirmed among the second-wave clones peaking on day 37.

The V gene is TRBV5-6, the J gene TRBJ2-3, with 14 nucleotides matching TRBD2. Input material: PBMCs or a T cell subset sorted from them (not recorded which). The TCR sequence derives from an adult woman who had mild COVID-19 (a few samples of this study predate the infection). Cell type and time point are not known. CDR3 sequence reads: CASSTGTSGRRDTQYF. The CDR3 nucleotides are TGTGCCAGCAGCACCGGGACTAGCGGGAGAAGAGATACGCAGTATTTT.